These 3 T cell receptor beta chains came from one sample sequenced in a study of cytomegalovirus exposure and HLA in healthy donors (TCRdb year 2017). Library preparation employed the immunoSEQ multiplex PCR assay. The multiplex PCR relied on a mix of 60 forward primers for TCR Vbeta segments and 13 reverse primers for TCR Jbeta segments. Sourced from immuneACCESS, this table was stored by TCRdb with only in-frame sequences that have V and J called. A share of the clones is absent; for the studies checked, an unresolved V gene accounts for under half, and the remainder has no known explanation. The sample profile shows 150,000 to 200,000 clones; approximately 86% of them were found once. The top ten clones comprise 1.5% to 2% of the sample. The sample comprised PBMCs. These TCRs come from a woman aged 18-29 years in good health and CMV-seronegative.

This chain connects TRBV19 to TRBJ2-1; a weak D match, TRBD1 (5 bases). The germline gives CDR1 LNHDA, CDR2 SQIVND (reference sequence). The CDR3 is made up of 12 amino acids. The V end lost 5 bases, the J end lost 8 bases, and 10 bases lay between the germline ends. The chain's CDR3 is CASSPQGDEQFF. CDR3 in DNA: TGTGCCAGTAGTCCGCAAGGGGATGAGCAGTTCTTC.

Here the CDR3 reads CAISLSGTVTDTQYF. As DNA, the CDR3 is TGTGCCATCAGCTTATCCGGGACAGTCACAGATACGCAGTATTTT. The chain recombines TRBV10-3 with TRBJ2-3, with 7 nucleotides matching TRBD1. Germline loops: CDR1 ENHRY, CDR2 SYGVKD. This CDR3 comprises 15 residues. J lost 2 bases, V lost 6 bases, and 8 bases had no gene match.

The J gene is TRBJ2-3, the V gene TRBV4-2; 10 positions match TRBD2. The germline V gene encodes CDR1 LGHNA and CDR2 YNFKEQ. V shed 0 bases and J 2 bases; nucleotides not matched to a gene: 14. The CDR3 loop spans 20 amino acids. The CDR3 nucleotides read TGTGCCAGCAGCCAAGACGAGTGGGCTAGCGGGGGAGACACCACAGATACGCAGTATTTT. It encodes CASSQDEWASGGDTTDTQYF.